Presented here are 3 T cell receptor beta chains from one specimen sequenced in a study of shared clonotypes between healthy human individuals. Terminally differentiated effector memory CD45RA+ cells were excluded from the naive CD8 cells, which were CD45RO-negative and positively selected for CCR7. Data came from immunoSEQ multiplex PCR; TCRdb stores just in-frame clones and leaves some out. The data show about 590,000 clones, nearly 97% seen once. The specimen was naive CD8+ T cells sorted from blood. These receptors were taken from a woman aged 30 to 39 in good health.

The genes are TRBV29-1 and TRBJ2-7, with TRBD1 matching 9 bases. The CDR3 length is 12 residues. Germline CDR1 and CDR2: SQVTM and ANQGSEA. V gave up 6 bases and J gave up 5 bases; unmatched junction bases: 5. In nucleotides, the CDR3 is TGCAGCGTGCGGGACAGGGACCACGAGCAGTACTTC. Encoded protein: CSVRDRDHEQYF.

This chain connects TRBV28 to TRBJ2-1, with D uncertain. V gave up 1 base and J gave up 7 bases, with 11 bases separating them. The germline V gene encodes CDR1 MDHEN and CDR2 SYDVKM. The CDR3 is made up of 14 amino acids. CDR3 residues: CASSLLVGQNEQFF. The CDR3 bases are TGTGCCAGCAGTTTATTAGTCGGGCAGAATGAGCAGTTCTTC.

In this sample, this clone turned up once. The chain joins TRBV15 to TRBJ2-3, with 13 bases that match TRBD2. CDR3 size: 16 residues. The germline gives CDR1 LNHNV, CDR2 YYDKDF (reference sequence). Trimming removed 5 bases from V and 8 bases from J; junction bases left unmatched: 10. CDR3 amino acids: CATSGGTSGTRGTQYF. In DNA, the CDR3 is TGTGCCACCAGCGGGGGGACTAGCGGGACTCGGGGTACGCAGTATTTT. The whole variable domain, remainder taken from reference TRBV15 and TRBJ2-3, is DAMVIQNPRYQVTQFGKPVTLSCSQTLNHNVMYWYQQKSSQAPKLLFHYYDKDFNNEADTPDNFQSRRPNTSFCFLDIRSPGLGDTAMYLCATSGGTSGTRGTQYFGPGTRLTVL.